A single sample is the source of the 8 T cell receptor beta chains below, sequenced in a study of blood T cell repertoires in COVID-19. TCRdb keeps only in-frame clones here, not all; method: immunoSEQ multiplex PCR. The sample consists of more than 200,000 clones, roughly 80% of them appearing once. The sequenced sample was peripheral blood. These receptors were collected from a woman in her 70s with active or convalescent COVID-19.

The chain carries TRBV5-1 and TRBJ1-1; 9 bases match TRBD1. The CDR3 is 15 residues long. The V gene's germline CDR1 is SGHRS and CDR2 YFSETQ. V lost 3 bases and J lost 4; bases outside the gene matches: 7. Here the CDR3 DNA reads TGCGCCAGCAGCTCCGCCCCACAGGGGGCCACTGAAGCTTTCTTT. Translated, it gives CASSSAPQGATEAFF.

This chain connects TRBV27 to TRBJ2-1; tentative D call: TRBD2 (5 bases). V was shortened by 1 base and J by 6 bases, with 13 bases between the two germline ends. The CDR3 sequence is 15 residues long. CDR1 and CDR2 (germline): MNHEY, SMNVEV (reference sequence). The CDR3 nucleotides read TGTGCCAGCAGTTTATGGGGTACGGCGGGCAATGAGCAGTTCTTC. Encoded protein: CASSLWGTAGNEQFF.

The chain couples TRBV10-3 to TRBJ1-3; 10 positions agree with TRBD1. J lost 0 bases, V lost 6 bases, and 11 bases had no gene match. From germline, CDR1 is ENHRY and CDR2 SYGVKD. The CDR3 contains 18 residues. The DNA of the CDR3 is TGTGCCATCAGGCCGGACAGGGGGGAAATTTACTCTGGAAACACCATATATTTT. Amino acids: CAIRPDRGEIYSGNTIYF.

The chain couples TRBV5-1 to TRBJ1-2, with a tentative D call TRBD1 (5 bases). Germline CDR1 SGHRS, CDR2 YFSETQ. V was pared by 0 bases and J by 6 bases, with 15 bases between. This CDR3 has 15 residues. The CDR3 loop reads CASSLDTGRADGYTF. The DNA for the CDR3 is TGCGCCAGCAGCTTGGATACGGGCAGGGCGGATGGCTACACCTTC.

This chain joins TRBV5-1 and TRBJ1-6, with D unresolved. CDR1 and CDR2 (germline): SGHRS, YFSETQ. This CDR3 spans 15 amino acids. V lost 4 bases to trimming and J lost 3 bases, with 11 bases between them. The CDR3 nucleotides are TGCGCCAGCAGCCTCACGGGGTTCTATAATTCACCCCTCCACTTT. This translates into CASSLTGFYNSPLHF.

The chain carries TRBV11-2 and TRBJ1-4; possibly TRBD1 for D (5 bases). The CDR3 covers 13 residues. V lost 4 bases to trimming and J lost 5 bases, with 8 bases between them. Germline CDR1 reads SGHAT; CDR2 reads FQNNGV. DNA of the CDR3: TGTGCCAGCAGCTGGGGGGAGAATGAAAAACTGTTTTTT. Protein product: CASSWGENEKLFF.

V and J are TRBV18 and TRBJ2-7; 9 nucleotides align to TRBD1. The V gene end was trimmed by 3 bases and the J gene end by 6 bases; junction bases not matched to a gene: 18. This CDR3 spans 18 amino acids. Germline V CDR1 and CDR2: KGHSH, LQKENI. The DNA for the CDR3 is TGTGCCAGCTCACCCACCGTCCCTCTTACAGGGGGCGAGGCCGAGCAGTACTTC. Translating it yields CASSPTVPLTGGEAEQYF.

Only a few counts were recorded for this clone. The CDR3 region has the DNA TGTGCCAGCAGCTTAGGAGAAGATTACACTGAAGCTTTCTTT. Translation gives CASSLGEDYTEAFF. This chain connects TRBV11-2 to TRBJ1-1; D ambiguous. Trimming took off 1 base at V and 3 bases at J, with 9 bases between the two ends. Germline V lookup: CDR1 SGHAT, CDR2 FQNNGV. This CDR3 has 14 amino acids.